The clone carrying this T cell receptor beta chain was seen at least ten times. Each CDR3 protein gets one entry after TCRdb re-called the 5' RACE reads with MiXCR. Found here are roughly 200,000 distinct CDR3 sequences, 7.5% of them singletons; the top ten hold about 1.9%. CDR1 is MDHEN, CDR2 SYDVKM, per germline. CDR3 size: 19 residues. The trim removed 3 bases at V and 2 bases at J, leaving 13 bases unmatched. This record belongs to a study of identical twins. These same data were also listed under a study on yellow fever vaccine responses in identical twins.

This TCR came from a woman aged 18-29 years in good health. V and J are TRBV28 and TRBJ1-2; the match to TRBD1 covers 12 bases. The sequenced material came from memory (CD45RO+) T cells sorted from blood. The CDR3 loop is CASSFPTTGDRGPNYGYTF. CDR3 nucleotides: TGTGCCAGCAGTTTTCCAACAACGGGGGACAGGGGGCCCAACTATGGCTACACCTTC.